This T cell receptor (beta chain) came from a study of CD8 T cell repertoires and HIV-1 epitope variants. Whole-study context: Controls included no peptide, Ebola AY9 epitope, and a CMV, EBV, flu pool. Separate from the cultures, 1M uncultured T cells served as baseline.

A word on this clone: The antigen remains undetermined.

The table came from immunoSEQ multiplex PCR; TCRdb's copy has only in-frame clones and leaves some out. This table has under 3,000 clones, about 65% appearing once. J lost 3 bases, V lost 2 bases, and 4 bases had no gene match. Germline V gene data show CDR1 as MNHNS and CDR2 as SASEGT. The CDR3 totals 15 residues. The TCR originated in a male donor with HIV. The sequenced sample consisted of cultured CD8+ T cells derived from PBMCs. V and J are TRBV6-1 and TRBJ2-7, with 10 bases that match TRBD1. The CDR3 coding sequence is TGTGCCAGCAGTGAATCGGGACAGGGGATCTACGAGCAGTACTTC. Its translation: CASSESGQGIYEQYF.